One sample yielded the 10 T cell receptor beta chains listed below, sequenced in a study of T cells after yellow fever vaccination. MiXCR, applied by TCRdb to the 5' RACE reads, yields one record per CDR3 protein. The sample holds 150,000 to 200,000 distinct CDR3 sequences, approximately 9.7% seen once. The starting material was CD8+ T cells sorted from PBMCs, obtained 45 days after the yellow fever booster vaccination. Source of these receptors: a man between 18 and 35 years old who received the YFV17D yellow fever vaccine.

The rearrangement uses TRBV7-9 and TRBJ2-3, with a possible D match to TRBD1 (6 bases). CDR3 length equals 16 residues. Per the germline V gene, CDR1 is SEHNR and CDR2 is FQNEAQ (reference sequence). The V end was cut by 0 bases, the J end by 6 bases, with 16 bases between. Here the CDR3 DNA reads TGTGCCAGCAGCTTAGCGAGGGGGACCCTGGACGATACGCAGTATTTT. Amino acid sequence: CASSLARGTLDDTQYF.

V gene TRBV4-1 combines with J gene TRBJ2-7; D not resolved. The germline V gene encodes CDR1 MGHRA and CDR2 YSYEKL. The CDR3 sequence is 14 residues long. V shed 0 bases and J shed 5 bases, with 11 bases lying between them. The DNA for the CDR3 is TGCGCCAGCAGCCAAGATCTTACTACCCACGAGCAGTACTTC. This sequence encodes CASSQDLTTHEQYF.

This clonotype was counted only a few times. The chain carries TRBV29-1 and TRBJ2-7; tentatively, D is TRBD1 (5 bases). V lost 0 bases and J 6 bases, leaving 9 bases between the germline ends. The germline V gene encodes CDR1 SQVTM and CDR2 ANQGSEA. The length of the CDR3 is 12 residues. This CDR3 is CSVEEQGLEQYF. CDR3 nucleotide sequence: TGCAGCGTTGAAGAGCAGGGTCTCGAGCAGTACTTC.

This clonotype was recorded a few times. The V gene is TRBV2, the J gene TRBJ2-3; TRBD1 matches 7 bases. The CDR3 length is 15 residues. Losses at the gene ends were 10 bases for V and 2 bases for J; bases not matched to a gene: 12. Germline CDR1 SNHLY, CDR2 FYNNEI. This chain's CDR3 is CATKQTGSHTDTQYF. CDR3 DNA: TGTGCCACCAAACAGACAGGGTCGCACACAGATACGCAGTATTTT.

This clonotype was seen only a few times. The chain carries TRBV7-9 and TRBJ2-3; D is possibly TRBD2 (5 bases). The germline V gene encodes CDR1 SEHNR and CDR2 FQNEAQ (reference sequence). V gave up 3 bases and J gave up 5 bases, with 9 bases separating them. CDR3 length: 13 residues. Written as DNA, the CDR3 is TGTGCCAGCAGCTTCCCGGGGAGAGATACGCAGTATTTT. It translates to CASSFPGRDTQYF.

This clonotype turned up a few times. The V call is TRBV27, the J call TRBJ1-6, with D tentatively TRBD1 (5 bases). With 4 bases removed from V and 9 bases from J, the gap between germline ends came to 10 bases. Germline V gives CDR1 MNHEY, CDR2 SMNVEV (reference sequence). The CDR3 loop spans 13 amino acids. DNA for the CDR3: TGTGCCAGCAGTTGGGGGGGTGGTTCACCCCTCCACTTT. Translation gives CASSWGGGSPLHF.

This chain's CDR3 is CASSLLGNPSNGYTF. CDR3 bases: TGCGCCAGCAGCTTGTTAGGGAACCCTTCAAATGGCTACACCTTC. V usage is TRBV5-1 and J usage is TRBJ1-2; D remains ambiguous. V lost 1 base to trimming and J lost 6 bases, with 16 bases between them. Per the germline V gene, CDR1 is SGHRS and CDR2 is YFSETQ. The CDR3 sequence is 15 residues long.

This chain links TRBV7-9 with TRBJ2-5; TRBD2 matches 11 bases. V shed 5 bases and J 5 bases; nucleotides not matched to a gene: 7. There are 15 residues in the CDR3. Germline values: CDR1 SEHNR, CDR2 FQNEAQ (reference sequence). This chain's CDR3 is CASSLSGGAFETQYF. The CDR3 DNA reads as TGTGCCAGCAGCCTTAGCGGGGGGGCCTTCGAGACCCAGTACTTC.

This chain uses TRBV3-1 with TRBJ2-5, with D perhaps matching TRBD1 or TRBD2 (5 bases each). V was cut by 0 bases and J by 5 bases, with 13 bases left in between. This CDR3 spans 15 amino acids. CDR1 is LGHDT, CDR2 YNNKEL, per germline (reference sequence). CDR3: CASSQDGTLWETQYF. The CDR3 DNA follows: TGTGCCAGCAGCCAAGATGGGACCCTCTGGGAGACCCAGTACTTC.

The rearrangement links TRBV6-6 to TRBJ1-5; D not resolved. Germline values: CDR1 MNHNY, CDR2 SVGAGI (reference sequence). V lost 5 bases and J 0 bases, leaving 17 bases between the germline ends. The CDR3 contains 17 residues. The CDR3 is CASSARSLIYSNQPQHF. CDR3 nucleotides: TGTGCCAGCAGTGCCCGCAGCCTTATATATAGCAATCAGCCCCAGCATTTT.